The entry below describes one T cell receptor beta chain. This CDR3 has 14 amino acids. V lost 5 bases, J lost 4 bases, and 5 bases stayed unmatched. Per the germline V gene, CDR1 is MGHRA and CDR2 is YSYEKL. The data derive from a study of T cell responses to AZD1222 COVID-19 vaccine. TCRdb keeps only in-frame clones here, not all; method: immunoSEQ multiplex PCR. The sample records tens of thousands of clones, approximately 91% being singletons. The TCR sequence derives from an adult who received the AZD1222 COVID-19 vaccine. V gene TRBV4-1 combines with J gene TRBJ2-7; TRBD2 matches at 10 bases. This specimen consisted of peripheral blood, obtained 28 days after the second AZD1222 dose. The CDR3 is CASSSRTSGYEQYF. The DNA of the CDR3 is TGCGCCAGCAGCTCACGGACTAGCGGTTACGAGCAGTACTTC.